The 11 T cell receptor beta chains below come from one sample, sequenced in a study of cytomegalovirus exposure and HLA in healthy donors. PCR was performed using 60 Vbeta and 13 Jbeta primers. Using immunoSEQ multiplex PCR, the repertoire was profiled, and TCRdb retains in-frame clones only, with some absent. The sample has 150,000 to 200,000 clones; 80% to 90% are singletons. Sequences were obtained from PBMCs. All receptors come from a woman between 45 and 65 years old in good health and CMV-seronegative.

CDR3 sequence (DNA): TGTGCCAGCAGTGACCAGGGTACCTACGAGCAGTACTTC. Amino acid sequence: CASSDQGTYEQYF. V gene TRBV27 combines with J gene TRBJ2-7, with a possible D match to TRBD1 (5 bases). The CDR3 consists of 13 residues. Deletions cut 5 bases from V and 2 bases from J, with 10 bases between. Germline CDR1 reads MNHEY; CDR2 reads SMNVEV (reference sequence).

The chain employs TRBV19 and TRBJ2-1; D not certain. V was shortened by 2 bases and J by 8 bases, with 10 bases between the two germline ends. This CDR3 is built from 13 residues. Germline assignment: CDR1 LNHDA and CDR2 SQIVND (reference sequence). For the CDR3, the DNA is TGTGCCAGTAGTATATACCCCGGAGATGAGCAGTTCTTC. Its protein is CASSIYPGDEQFF.

The chain is built from TRBV5-1 and TRBJ2-5; D may be TRBD2 (5 bases). The V gene's germline CDR1 is SGHRS and CDR2 YFSETQ. V lost 0 bases and J 4 bases, leaving 10 bases between the germline ends. This CDR3 is 14 amino acids long. The CDR3 bases are TGCGCCAGCAGCTTGGCCTTCCTAGCAGAGACCCAGTACTTC. It codes for CASSLAFLAETQYF.

This clone turned up a few times. The chain joins TRBV28 to TRBJ2-5; a possible D gene is TRBD2 (5 bases). Germline assignment: CDR1 MDHEN and CDR2 SYDVKM. V dropped 2 bases and J dropped 3 bases, with 10 bases sitting between them. The CDR3 extends over 14 amino acids. CDR3 region: CASSLAGWEETQYF. CDR3 sequence (DNA): TGTGCCAGCAGTTTAGCGGGTTGGGAAGAGACCCAGTACTTC.

The chain is built from TRBV27 and TRBJ1-1, with TRBD1 matching over 10 bases. The V gene end was trimmed by 3 bases and the J gene end by 5 bases; junction bases not matched to a gene: 15. The CDR3 contains 18 residues. Germline lookup yields CDR1 MNHEY and CDR2 SMNVEV (reference sequence). This CDR3 reads CASSFVSGTGAAKTEAFF. In DNA form, the CDR3 reads TGTGCCAGCAGTTTTGTCTCCGGGACAGGGGCTGCAAAGACTGAAGCTTTCTTT.

The genes are TRBV19 and TRBJ1-2; 7 bases fit TRBD1. V was clipped by 10 bases and J by 0 bases; unmatched bases: 11. The CDR3 contains 15 residues. Germline V gives CDR1 LNHDA, CDR2 SQIVND (reference sequence). The CDR3 sequence is CATQTTGVANYGYTF. As DNA, the CDR3 is TGTGCCACCCAGACCACAGGGGTGGCTAACTATGGCTACACCTTC.

The chain links TRBV5-1 to TRBJ2-7, with TRBD1 matching over 9 bases. From germline, CDR1 is SGHRS and CDR2 YFSETQ. The J segment lost 6 bases and the V segment lost 7 bases, leaving 11 bases of the junction unmatched. The CDR3 contains 14 residues. The CDR3 protein is CASRPGTGSTEQYF. CDR3 nucleotides: TGCGCCAGCCGCCCCGGGACAGGGAGCACCGAGCAGTACTTC.

The genes are TRBV9 and TRBJ2-5, with D unclear. CDR1 is SGDLS and CDR2 is YYNGEE in the germline V gene. The CDR3 covers 13 residues. Trimming shortened V by 4 bases and J by 3 bases, and 10 bases separated the two germline ends. The CDR3 sequence: CASSPPSEETQYF. CDR3 DNA: TGTGCCAGCAGCCCCCCAAGCGAAGAGACCCAGTACTTC. Using reference TRBV9 and TRBJ2-5 for the parts outside the CDR3, the full variable domain is DSGVTQTPKHLITATGQRVTLRCSPRSGDLSVYWYQQSLDQGLQFLIQYYNGEERAKGNILERFSAQQFPDLHSELNLSSLELGDSALYFCASSPPSEETQYFGPGTRLLVL.

The chain employs TRBV6-6 and TRBJ1-4; 8 bases match TRBD1. This CDR3 region has 15 residues. The V and J ends lost 6 bases and 6 bases, in that order; junction bases with no gene match: 9. CDR1 MNHNY and CDR2 SVGAGI come from the germline V gene (reference sequence). CDR3 in DNA: TGTGCCAGCAGGGAAACAGGGGGTCAAGATGAAAAACTGTTTTTT. Protein: CASRETGGQDEKLFF.

The chain is built from TRBV5-4 and TRBJ1-6; 10 nucleotides match TRBD1. The V gene's germline CDR1 is SGHNT and CDR2 YYREEE (reference sequence). V shed 3 bases, J shed 7 bases, and the junction held 10 bases outside the gene matches. This CDR3 has 17 amino acids. CDR3 in DNA: TGTGCCAGCAGCTCTGGGGGCCGGGACAGGGGAAATTCACCCCTCCACTTT. It encodes CASSSGGRDRGNSPLHF. The full variable domain, with the rest looked up from reference TRBV5-4 and TRBJ1-6, is ETGVTQSPTHLIKTRGQQVTLRCSSQSGHNTVSWYQQALGQGPQFIFQYYREEENGRGNFPPRFSGLQFPNYSSELNVNALELDDSALYLCASSSGGRDRGNSPLHFGNGTRLTVT.

V gene TRBV9 combines with J gene TRBJ1-1, with a possible D match to TRBD1 (5 bases). With 4 bases removed from V and 1 base from J, the gap between germline ends came to 20 bases. Germline V CDR1 and CDR2: SGDLS, YYNGEE. CDR3 size: 17 residues. In DNA form, the CDR3 reads TGTGCCAGCAGCCCTCTAGCGGGGGGAAAGGGGAACACTGAAGCTTTCTTT. Its translation is CASSPLAGGKGNTEAFF.